Sequencing of this T cell receptor (beta chain) was carried out in a study of T cell responses to AZD1222 COVID-19 vaccine. Here immunoSEQ multiplex PCR was the method, and the copy in TCRdb shows in-frame clones only, minus some. Of some 120,000 clones in the sample, 70% to 90% were seen once. Unmatched junction bases numbered 6, after V lost 5 bases and J lost 3 bases. Germline values: CDR1 MDHEN, CDR2 SYDVKM. The CDR3 extends over 15 amino acids. The J gene is TRBJ2-5, the V gene TRBV28; 10 bases agree with TRBD1. This specimen consisted of peripheral blood, obtained on day 0 of MenACWY control vaccination. The clonotype originates from an adult in good health. This chain's CDR3 is CASSGRGTGEETQYF. The CDR3 DNA reads TGTGCCAGCAGTGGGAGGGGGACAGGGGAAGAGACCCAGTACTTC.